This section outlines one T cell receptor beta chain sequence together with its context. What it binds is unknown. Starting material for each TCR library was about 3,300 ng of total RNA. UMIs that included a 6-nucleotide sample barcode were added by template switching, which took place during cDNA synthesis. TCRdb re-called the 5' RACE reads; every CDR3 protein appears as one record, without DNA. Its table records approximately 300,000 distinct CDR3 sequences. Germline CDR1 and CDR2: LNHDA and SQIVND (reference sequence). There are 17 residues in the CDR3. This sample was taken from a study of monozygotic twins with inflammatory bowel disease. Study findings and constraints: Between concordant and discordant twins, repertoire similarity failed to differ, a result that limited power may explain. Healthy twins showed more clonotype sharing with others than IBD patients, especially patients with disease activity.

This clonotype originated in a human donor with ulcerative colitis or Crohn's disease, or a healthy co-twin of an affected twin (not recorded which). The chain employs TRBV19 and TRBJ1-3; TCRdb proposes TRBD1, but this gene call is untestable without DNA. The sequenced material came from blood. The CDR3 region is CASSTPGSPSSGNTIYF.